This T cell receptor (beta chain) was documented in a study of cytomegalovirus exposure and HLA in healthy donors. Primers included in the PCR were 60 Vbeta and 13 Jbeta primers. Assay: immunoSEQ multiplex PCR; the TCRdb copy retains only in-frame clones and omits some. The sample contains 75,000 to 90,000 clones, about 78% of which appear only once. Input material: PBMCs. The receptor comes from a man in his fifties in good health and CMV-seronegative.

The DNA of the CDR3 is TGTGCCAGCAGCCCTACAGGGGGCCAAGGGCAGTACTTC. It translates to CASSPTGGQGQYF. This chain joins TRBV5-4 and TRBJ2-7; TRBD1 agrees at 9 bases. The germline CDR1 and CDR2 sequences are SGHNT and YYREEE (reference sequence). The junction had 8 bases not matched to a gene; V was cut back by 4 bases and J by 9 bases. CDR3 length: 13 residues.